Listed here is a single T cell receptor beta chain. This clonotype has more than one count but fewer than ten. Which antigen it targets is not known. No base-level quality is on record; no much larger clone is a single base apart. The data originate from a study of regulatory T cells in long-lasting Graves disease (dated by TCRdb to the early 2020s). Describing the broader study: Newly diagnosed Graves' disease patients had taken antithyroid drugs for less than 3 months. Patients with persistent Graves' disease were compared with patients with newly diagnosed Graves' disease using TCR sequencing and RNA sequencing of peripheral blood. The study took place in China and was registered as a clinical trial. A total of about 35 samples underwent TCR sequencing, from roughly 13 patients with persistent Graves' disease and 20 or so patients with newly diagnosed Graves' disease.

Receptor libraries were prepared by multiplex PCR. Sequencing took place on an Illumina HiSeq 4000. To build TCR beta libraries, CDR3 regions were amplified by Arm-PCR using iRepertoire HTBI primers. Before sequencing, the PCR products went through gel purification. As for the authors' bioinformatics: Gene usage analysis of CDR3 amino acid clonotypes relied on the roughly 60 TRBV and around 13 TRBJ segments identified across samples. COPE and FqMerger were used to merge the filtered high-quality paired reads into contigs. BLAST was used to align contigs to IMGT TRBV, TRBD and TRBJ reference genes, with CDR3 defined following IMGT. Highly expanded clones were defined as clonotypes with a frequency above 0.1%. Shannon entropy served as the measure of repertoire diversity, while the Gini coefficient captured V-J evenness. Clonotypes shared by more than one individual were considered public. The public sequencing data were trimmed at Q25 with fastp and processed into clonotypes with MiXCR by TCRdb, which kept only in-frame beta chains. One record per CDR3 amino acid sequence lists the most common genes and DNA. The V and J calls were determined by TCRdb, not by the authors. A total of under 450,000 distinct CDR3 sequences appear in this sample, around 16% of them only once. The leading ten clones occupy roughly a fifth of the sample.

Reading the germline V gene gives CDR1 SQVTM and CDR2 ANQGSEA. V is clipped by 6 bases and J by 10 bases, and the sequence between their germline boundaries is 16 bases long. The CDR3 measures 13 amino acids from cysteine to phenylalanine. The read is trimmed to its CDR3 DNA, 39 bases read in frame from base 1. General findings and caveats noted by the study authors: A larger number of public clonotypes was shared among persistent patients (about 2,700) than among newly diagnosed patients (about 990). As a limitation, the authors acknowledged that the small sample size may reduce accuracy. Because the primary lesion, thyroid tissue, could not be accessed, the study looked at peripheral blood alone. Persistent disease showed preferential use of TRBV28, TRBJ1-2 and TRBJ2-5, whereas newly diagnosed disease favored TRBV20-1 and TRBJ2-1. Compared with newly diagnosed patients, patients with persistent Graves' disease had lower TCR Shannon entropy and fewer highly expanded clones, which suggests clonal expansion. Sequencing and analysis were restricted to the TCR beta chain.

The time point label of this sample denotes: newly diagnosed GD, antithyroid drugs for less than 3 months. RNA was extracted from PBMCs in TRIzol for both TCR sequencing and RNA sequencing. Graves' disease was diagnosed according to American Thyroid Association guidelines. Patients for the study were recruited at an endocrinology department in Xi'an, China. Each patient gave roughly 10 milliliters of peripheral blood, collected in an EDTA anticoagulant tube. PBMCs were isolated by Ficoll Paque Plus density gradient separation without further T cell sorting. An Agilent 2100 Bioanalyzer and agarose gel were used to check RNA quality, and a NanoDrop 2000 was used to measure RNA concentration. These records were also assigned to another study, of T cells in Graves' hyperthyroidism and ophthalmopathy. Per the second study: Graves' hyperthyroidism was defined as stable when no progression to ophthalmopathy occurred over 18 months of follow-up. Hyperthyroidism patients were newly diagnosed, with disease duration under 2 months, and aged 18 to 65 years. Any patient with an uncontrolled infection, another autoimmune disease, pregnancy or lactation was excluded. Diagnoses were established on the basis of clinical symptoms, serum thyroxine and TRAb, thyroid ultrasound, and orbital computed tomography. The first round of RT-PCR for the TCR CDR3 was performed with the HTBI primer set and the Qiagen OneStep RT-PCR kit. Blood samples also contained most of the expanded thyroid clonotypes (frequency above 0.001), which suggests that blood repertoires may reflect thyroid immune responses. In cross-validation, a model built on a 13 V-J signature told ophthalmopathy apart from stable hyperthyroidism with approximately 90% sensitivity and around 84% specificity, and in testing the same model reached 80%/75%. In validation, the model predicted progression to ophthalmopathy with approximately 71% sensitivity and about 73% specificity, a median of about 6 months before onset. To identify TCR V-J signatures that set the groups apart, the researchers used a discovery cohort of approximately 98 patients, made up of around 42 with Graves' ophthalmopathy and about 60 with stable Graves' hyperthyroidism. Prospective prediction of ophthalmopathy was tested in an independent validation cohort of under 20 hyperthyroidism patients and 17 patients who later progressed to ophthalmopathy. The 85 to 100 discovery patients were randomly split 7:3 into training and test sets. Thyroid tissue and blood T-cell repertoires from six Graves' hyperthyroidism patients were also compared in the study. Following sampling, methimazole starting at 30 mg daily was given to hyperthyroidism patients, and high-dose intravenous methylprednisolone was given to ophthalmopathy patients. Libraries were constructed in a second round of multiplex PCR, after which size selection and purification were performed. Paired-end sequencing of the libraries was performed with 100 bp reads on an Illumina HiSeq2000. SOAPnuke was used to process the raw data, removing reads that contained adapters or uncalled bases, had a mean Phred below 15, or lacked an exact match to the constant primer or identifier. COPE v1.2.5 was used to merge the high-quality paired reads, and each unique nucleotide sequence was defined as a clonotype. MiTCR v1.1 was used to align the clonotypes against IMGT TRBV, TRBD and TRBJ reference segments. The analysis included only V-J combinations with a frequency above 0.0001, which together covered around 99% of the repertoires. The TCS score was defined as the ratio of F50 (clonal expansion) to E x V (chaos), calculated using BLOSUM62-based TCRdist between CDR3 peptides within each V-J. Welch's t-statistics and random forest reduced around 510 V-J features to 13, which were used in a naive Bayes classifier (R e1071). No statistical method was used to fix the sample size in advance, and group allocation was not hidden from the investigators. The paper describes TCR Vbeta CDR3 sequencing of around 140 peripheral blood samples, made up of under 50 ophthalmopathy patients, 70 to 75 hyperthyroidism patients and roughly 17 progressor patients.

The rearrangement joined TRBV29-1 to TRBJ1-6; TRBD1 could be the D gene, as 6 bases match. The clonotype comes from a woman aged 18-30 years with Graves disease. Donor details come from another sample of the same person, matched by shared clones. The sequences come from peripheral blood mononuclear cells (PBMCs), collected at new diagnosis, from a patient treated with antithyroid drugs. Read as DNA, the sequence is TGCAGCGTCCAAACAGGGAGAGAATCACCCCTCCACTTT. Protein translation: CSVQTGRESPLHF. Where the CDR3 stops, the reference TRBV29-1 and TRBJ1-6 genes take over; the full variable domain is SAVISQKPSRDICQRGTSLTIQCQVDSQVTMMFWYRQQPGQSLTLIATANQGSEATYESGFVIDKFPISRPNLTFSTLTVSNMSPEDSSIYLCSVQTGRESPLHFGNGTRLTVT.